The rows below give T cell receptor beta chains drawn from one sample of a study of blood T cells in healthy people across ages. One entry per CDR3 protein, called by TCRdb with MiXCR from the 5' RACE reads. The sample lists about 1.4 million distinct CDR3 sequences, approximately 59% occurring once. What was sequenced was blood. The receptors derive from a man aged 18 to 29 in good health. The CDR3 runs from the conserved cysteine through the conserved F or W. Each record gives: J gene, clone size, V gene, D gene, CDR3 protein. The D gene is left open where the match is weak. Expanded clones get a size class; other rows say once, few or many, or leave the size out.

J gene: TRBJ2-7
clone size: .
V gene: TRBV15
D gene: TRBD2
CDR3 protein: CATSSAILAGGNEQYF

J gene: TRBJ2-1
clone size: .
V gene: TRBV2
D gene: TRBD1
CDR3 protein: CASRAYRDSKDNEQFF

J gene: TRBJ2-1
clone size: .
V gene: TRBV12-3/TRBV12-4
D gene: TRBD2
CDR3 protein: CASSLGREGSYNEQFF

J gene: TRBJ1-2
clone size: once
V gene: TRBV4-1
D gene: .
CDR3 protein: CASSPGERRANYGYTF

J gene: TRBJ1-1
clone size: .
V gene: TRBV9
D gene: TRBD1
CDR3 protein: CASSDPLHGTGGGDTEAFF

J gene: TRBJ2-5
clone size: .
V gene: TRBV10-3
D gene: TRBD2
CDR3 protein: CAISALAGETQYF

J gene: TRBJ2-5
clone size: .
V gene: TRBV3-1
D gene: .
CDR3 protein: CASSQDMAVMETQYF

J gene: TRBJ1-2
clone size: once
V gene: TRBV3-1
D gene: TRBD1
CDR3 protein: CASSHQRTGANYGYTF

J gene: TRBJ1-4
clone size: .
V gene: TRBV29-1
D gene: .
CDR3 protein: CSAPLDEKLFF

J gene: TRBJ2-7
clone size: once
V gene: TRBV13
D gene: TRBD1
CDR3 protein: CASSDRDRANEQYF

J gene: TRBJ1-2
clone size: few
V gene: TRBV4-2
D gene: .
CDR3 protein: CASSLLGQNNYGYTF

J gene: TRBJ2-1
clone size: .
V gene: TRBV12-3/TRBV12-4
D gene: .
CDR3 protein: CASSPPRRGPSNEQFF

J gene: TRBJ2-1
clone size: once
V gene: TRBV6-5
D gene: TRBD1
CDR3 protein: CASSHHQGTGAMLDEQFF